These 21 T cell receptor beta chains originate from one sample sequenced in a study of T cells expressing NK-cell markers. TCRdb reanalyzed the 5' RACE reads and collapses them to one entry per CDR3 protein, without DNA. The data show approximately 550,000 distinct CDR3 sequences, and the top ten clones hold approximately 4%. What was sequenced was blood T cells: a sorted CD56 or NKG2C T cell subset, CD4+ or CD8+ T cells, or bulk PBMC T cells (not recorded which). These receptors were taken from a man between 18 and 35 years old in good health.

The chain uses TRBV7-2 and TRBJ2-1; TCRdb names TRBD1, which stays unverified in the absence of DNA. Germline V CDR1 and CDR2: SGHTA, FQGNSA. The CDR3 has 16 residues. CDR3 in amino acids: CASSPQGEVSYNEQFF. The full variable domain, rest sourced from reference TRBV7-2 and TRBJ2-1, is GAGVSQSPSNKVTEKGKDVELRCDPISGHTALYWYRQSLGQGLEFLIYFQGNSAPDKSGLPSDRFSAERTGGSVSTLTIQRTQQEDSAVYLCASSPQGEVSYNEQFFGPGTRLTVL.

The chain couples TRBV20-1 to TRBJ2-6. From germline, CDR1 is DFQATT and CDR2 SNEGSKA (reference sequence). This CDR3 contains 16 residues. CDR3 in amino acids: CSARALDSSGANVLTF.

This CDR3 is CASSRNRGNQPQHF. The V and J genes are TRBV21-1 and TRBJ1-5; as DNA is missing, the TRBD1 call by TCRdb cannot be tested. TRBV21-1 is a pseudogene locus. The CDR3 extends over 14 amino acids.

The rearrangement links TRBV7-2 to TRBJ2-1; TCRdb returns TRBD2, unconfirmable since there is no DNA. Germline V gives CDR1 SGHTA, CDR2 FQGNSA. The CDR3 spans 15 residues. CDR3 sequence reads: CASSLEPSGRREQFF.

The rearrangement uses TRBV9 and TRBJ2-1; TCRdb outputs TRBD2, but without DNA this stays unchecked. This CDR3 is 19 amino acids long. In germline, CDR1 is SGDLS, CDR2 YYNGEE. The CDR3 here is CASSVGSLAGVSPYNEQFF.

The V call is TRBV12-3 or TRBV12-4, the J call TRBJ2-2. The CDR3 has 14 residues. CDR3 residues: CASSLDKEIGELFF.

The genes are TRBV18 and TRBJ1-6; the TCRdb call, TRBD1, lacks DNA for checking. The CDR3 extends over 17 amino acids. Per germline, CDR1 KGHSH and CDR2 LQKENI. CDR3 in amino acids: CASSPETGTILSSPLHF.

The CDR3 loop is CSASRLAGARKEQFF. The rearrangement links TRBV20-1 to TRBJ2-1; the TCRdb call, TRBD2, lacks DNA for checking. This CDR3 spans 15 amino acids. Germline V gene lookup returns CDR1 DFQATT and CDR2 SNEGSKA (reference sequence).

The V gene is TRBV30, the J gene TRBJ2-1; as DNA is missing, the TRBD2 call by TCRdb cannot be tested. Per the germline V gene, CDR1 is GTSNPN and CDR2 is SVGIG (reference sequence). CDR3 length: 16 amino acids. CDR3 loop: CAWSPLSSGSYNEQFF.

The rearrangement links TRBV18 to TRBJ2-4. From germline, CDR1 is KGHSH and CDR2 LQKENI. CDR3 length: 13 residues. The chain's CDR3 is CASSPPSENIQYF. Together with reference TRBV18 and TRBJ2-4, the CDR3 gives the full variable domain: NAGVMQNPRHLVRRRGQEARLRCSPMKGHSHVYWYRQLPEEGLKFMVYLQKENIIDESGMPKERFSAEFPKEGPSILRIQQVVRGDSAAYFCASSPPSENIQYFGAGTRLSVL.

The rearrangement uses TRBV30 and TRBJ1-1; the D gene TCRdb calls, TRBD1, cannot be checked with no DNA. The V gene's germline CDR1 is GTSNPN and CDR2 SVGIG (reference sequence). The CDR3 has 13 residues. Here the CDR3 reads CACSRNLNTEAFF.

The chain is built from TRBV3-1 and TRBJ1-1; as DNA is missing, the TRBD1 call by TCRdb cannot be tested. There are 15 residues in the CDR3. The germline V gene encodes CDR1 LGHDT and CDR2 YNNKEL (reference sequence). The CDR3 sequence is CASSQSDRGHTEAFF.

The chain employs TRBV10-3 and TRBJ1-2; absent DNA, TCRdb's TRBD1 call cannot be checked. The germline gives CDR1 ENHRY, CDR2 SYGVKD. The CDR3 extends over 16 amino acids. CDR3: CAISEPRADDGYGYTF.

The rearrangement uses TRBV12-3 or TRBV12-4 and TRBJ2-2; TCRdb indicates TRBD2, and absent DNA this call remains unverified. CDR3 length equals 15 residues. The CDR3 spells CASSLAGGNTGELFF.

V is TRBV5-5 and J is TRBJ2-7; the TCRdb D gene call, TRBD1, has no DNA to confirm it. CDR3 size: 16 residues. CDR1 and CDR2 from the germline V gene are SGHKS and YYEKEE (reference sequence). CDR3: CASSLGRGTGAYEQYF.

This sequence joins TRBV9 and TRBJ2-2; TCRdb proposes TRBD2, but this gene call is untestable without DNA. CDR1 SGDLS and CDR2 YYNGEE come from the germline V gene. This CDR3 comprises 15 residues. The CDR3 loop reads CASSPSGLGTGELFF. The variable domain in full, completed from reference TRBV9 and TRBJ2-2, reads DSGVTQTPKHLITATGQRVTLRCSPRSGDLSVYWYQQSLDQGLQFLIQYYNGEERAKGNILERFSAQQFPDLHSELNLSSLELGDSALYFCASSPSGLGTGELFFGEGSRLTVL.

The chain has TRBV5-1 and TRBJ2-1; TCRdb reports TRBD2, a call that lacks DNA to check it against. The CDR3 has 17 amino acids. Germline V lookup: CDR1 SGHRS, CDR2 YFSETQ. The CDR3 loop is CASSPWTSGREGNEQFF.

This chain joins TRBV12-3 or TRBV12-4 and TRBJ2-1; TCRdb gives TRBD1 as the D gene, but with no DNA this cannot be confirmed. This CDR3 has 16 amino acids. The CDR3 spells CASSNSRTGGRNEQFF.

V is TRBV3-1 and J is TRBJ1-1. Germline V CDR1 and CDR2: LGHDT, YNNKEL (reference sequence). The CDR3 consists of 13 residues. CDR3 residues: CASSQKYNTEAFF.

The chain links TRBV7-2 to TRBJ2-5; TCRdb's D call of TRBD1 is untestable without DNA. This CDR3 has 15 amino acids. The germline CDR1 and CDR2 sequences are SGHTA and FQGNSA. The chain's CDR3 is CASSLWTGLSETQYF.

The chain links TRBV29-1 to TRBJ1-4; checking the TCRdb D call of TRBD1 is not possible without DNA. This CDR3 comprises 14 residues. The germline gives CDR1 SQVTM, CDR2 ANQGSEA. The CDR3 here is CSAGTGTGNEKLFF.